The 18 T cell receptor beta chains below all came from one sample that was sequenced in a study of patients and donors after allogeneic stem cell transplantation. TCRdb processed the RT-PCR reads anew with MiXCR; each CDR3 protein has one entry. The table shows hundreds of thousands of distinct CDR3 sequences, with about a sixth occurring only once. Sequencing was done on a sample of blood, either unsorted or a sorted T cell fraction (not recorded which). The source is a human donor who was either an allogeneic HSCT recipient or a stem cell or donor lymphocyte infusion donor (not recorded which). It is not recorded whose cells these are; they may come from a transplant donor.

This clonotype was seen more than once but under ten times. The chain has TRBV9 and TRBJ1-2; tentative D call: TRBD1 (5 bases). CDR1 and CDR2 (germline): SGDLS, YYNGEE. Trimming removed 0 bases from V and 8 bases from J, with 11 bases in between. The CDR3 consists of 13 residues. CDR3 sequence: CASSVVGRDGYTF. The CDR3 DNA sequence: TGTGCCAGCAGCGTAGTAGGGAGGGACGGCTACACCTTC.

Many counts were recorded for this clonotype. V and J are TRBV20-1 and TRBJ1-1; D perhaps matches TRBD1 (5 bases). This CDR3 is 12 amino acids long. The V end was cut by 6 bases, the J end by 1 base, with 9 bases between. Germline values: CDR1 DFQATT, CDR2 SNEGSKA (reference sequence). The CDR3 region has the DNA TGCAGTGCATTTGGACAGAACACTGAAGCTTTCTTT. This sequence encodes CSAFGQNTEAFF.

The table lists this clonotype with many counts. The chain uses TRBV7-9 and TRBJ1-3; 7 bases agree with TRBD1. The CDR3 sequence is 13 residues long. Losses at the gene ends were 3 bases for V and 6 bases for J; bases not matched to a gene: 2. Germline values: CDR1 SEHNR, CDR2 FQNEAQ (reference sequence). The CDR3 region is CASSFDRANTIYF. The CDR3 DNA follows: TGTGCCAGCAGCTTTGACAGGGCAAACACCATATATTTT.

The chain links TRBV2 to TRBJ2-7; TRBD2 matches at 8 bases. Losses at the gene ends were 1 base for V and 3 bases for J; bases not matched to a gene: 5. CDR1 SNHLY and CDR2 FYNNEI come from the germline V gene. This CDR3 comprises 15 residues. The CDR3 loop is CASSEGASGFYEQYF. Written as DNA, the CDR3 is TGTGCCAGCAGTGAAGGAGCTAGCGGGTTCTACGAGCAGTACTTC.

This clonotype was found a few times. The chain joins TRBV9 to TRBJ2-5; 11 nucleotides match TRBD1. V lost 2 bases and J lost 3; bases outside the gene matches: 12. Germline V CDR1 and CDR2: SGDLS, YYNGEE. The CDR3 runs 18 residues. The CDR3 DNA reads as TGTGCCAGCAGCGTGGGGACGTGGACAGGGGGCAAGGAAGAGACCCAGTACTTC. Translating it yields CASSVGTWTGGKEETQYF.

CDR3 residues: CASSLGTGDFYEQYF. Here the CDR3 DNA reads TGTGCCAGCAGTCTTGGGACAGGGGATTTCTACGAGCAGTACTTC. The chain is built from TRBV6-1 and TRBJ2-7; 10 nucleotides line up with TRBD1. Trimming removed 5 bases from V and 3 bases from J; junction bases left unmatched: 7. From germline, CDR1 is MNHNS and CDR2 SASEGT. This CDR3 comprises 15 residues.

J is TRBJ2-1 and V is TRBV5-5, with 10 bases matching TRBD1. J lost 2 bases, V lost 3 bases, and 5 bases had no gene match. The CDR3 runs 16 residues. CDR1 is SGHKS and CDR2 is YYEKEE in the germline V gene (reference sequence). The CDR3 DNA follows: TGTGCCAGCAGCTCACGGGACAGGGGAACCTACAATGAGCAGTTCTTC. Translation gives CASSSRDRGTYNEQFF.

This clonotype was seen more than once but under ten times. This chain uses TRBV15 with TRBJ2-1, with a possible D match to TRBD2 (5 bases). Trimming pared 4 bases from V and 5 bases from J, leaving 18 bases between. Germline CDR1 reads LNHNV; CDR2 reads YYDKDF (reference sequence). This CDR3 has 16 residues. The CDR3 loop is CATSKILGSVDNEQFF. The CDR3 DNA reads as TGTGCCACCAGCAAGATCCTAGGGAGCGTTGACAATGAGCAGTTCTTC. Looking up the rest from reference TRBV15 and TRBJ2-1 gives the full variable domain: DAMVIQNPRYQVTQFGKPVTLSCSQTLNHNVMYWYQQKSSQAPKLLFHYYDKDFNNEADTPDNFQSRRPNTSFCFLDIRSPGLGDTAMYLCATSKILGSVDNEQFFGPGTRLTVL.

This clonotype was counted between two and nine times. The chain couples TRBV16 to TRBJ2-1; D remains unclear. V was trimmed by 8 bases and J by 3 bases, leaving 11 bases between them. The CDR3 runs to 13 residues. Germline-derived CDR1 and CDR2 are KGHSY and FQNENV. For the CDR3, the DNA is TGTGCCAGCTCTTTAGTGATCTACAATGAGCAGTTCTTC. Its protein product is CASSLVIYNEQFF.

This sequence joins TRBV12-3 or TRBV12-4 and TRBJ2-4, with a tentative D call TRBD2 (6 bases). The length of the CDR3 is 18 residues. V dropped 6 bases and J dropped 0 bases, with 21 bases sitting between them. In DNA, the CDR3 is TGTGCCAGCAGCCCTATGAGACGGGAGCGTCTAGCCAAAAACATTCAGTACTTC. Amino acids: CASSPMRRERLAKNIQYF.

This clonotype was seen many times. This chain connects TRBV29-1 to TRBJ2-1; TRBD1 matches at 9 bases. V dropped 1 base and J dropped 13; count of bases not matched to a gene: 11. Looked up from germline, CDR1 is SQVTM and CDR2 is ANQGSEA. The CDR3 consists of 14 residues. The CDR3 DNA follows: TGCAGCGTTGAAGTTACGGGACAGGGAGTGTTTCAGTTCTTC. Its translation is CSVEVTGQGVFQFF.

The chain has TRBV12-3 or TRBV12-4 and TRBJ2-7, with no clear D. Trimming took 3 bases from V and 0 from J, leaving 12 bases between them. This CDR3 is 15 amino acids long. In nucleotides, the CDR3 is TGTGCCAGCAGTTTTCAGAGGTTTCCCTCCTACGAGCAGTACTTC. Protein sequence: CASSFQRFPSYEQYF.

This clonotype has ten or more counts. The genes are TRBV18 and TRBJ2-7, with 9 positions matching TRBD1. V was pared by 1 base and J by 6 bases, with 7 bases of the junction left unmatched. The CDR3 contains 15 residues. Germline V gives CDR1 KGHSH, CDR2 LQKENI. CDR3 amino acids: CASSPLGTGKGEQYF. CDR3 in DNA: TGTGCCAGCTCACCACTCGGGACAGGGAAAGGCGAGCAGTACTTC.

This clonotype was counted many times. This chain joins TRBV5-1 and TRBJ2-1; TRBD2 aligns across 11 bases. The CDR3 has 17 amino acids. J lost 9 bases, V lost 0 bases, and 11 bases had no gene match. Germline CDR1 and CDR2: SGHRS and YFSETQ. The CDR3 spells CASSLEFSGRVPPEQFF. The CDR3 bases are TGCGCCAGCAGCTTGGAGTTTAGCGGGAGGGTTCCGCCTGAGCAGTTCTTC.

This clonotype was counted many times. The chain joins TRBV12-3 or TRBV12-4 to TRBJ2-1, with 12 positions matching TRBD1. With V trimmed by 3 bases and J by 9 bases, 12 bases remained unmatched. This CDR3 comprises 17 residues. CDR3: CASSFPTRDRGPGEQFF. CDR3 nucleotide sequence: TGTGCCAGCAGTTTCCCTACCCGGGACAGGGGGCCCGGTGAGCAGTTCTTC.

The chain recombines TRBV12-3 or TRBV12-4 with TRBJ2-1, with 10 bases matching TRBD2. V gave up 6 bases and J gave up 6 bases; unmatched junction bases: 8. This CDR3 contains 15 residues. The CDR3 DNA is TGTGCCAGCAGAAGAAGCGGGGGGGCCGGCAATGAGCAGTTCTTC. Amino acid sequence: CASRRSGGAGNEQFF.

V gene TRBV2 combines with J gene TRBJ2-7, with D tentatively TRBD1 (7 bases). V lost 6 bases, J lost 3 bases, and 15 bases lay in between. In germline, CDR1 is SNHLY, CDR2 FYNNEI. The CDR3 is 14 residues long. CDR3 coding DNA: TGTGCCAGCAGCTCCCAGGGGGGATACTACGAGCAGTACTTC. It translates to CASSSQGGYYEQYF.

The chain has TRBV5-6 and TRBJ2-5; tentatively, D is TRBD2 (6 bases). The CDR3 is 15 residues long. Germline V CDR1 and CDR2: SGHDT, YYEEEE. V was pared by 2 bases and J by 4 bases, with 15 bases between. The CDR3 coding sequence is TGTGCCAGCAGCTTCATAGGAGGGAACGGAGAGACCCAGTACTTC. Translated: CASSFIGGNGETQYF.